The 32 T cell receptor beta chains presented below share a single source sample, sequenced in a study of blood T cell repertoires in COVID-19. Measured with immunoSEQ multiplex PCR; TCRdb has only the in-frame clones, and not every one. The sample holds about 150,000 clones; roughly nine tenths are singletons and the top ten take about 15%. Sequencing was carried out using peripheral blood. The receptors originated from a woman in her forties with acute or convalescent COVID-19.

This clone was counted only a few times. This chain connects TRBV11-3 to TRBJ1-2; 9 bases align to TRBD1. CDR1 and CDR2 (germline): SGHNT, YENEEA. CDR3 length: 15 amino acids. The V segment lost 5 bases and the J segment 4 bases; nucleotides outside the gene matches: 8. CDR3 sequence reads: CASSTYGTGLYGYTF. CDR3 DNA sequence: TGTGCCAGCAGCACATACGGGACAGGGCTCTATGGCTACACCTTC. The full variable domain, completed using reference TRBV11-3 and TRBJ1-2, is EAGVVQSPRYKIIEKKQPVAFWCNPISGHNTLYWYLQNLGQGPELLIRYENEEAVDDSQLPKDRFSAERLKGVDSTLKIQPAELGDSAVYLCASSTYGTGLYGYTFGSGTRLTVV.

This chain connects TRBV5-6 to TRBJ1-2, with a weak D call TRBD1 (5 bases). With 4 bases removed from V and 0 bases from J, the gap between germline ends came to 16 bases. This CDR3 is built from 16 residues. Germline-derived CDR1 and CDR2 are SGHDT and YYEEEE. CDR3: CASSLETALSNYGYTF. The CDR3 coding sequence is TGTGCCAGCAGCCTAGAGACAGCATTGTCTAACTATGGCTACACCTTC.

The V and J genes are TRBV3-1 (or the pseudogene TRBV3-2) and TRBJ2-1, with TRBD2 matching over 11 bases. Per the germline V gene, CDR1 is LGHDT and CDR2 is YNNKEL (reference sequence). The V gene end was trimmed by 4 bases and the J gene end by 4 bases; junction bases not matched to a gene: 9. This CDR3 comprises 17 residues. The CDR3 spells CASSLGIAGGRYNEQFF. The CDR3 nucleotides are TGTGCCAGCAGCCTCGGAATAGCGGGAGGGAGATACAATGAGCAGTTCTTC.

The CDR3 region is CASSVLPEAGYYNEQFF. CDR3 nucleotide sequence: TGTGCCAGCAGCGTATTACCCGAGGCGGGATATTACAATGAGCAGTTCTTC. V gene TRBV9 combines with J gene TRBJ2-1, with D perhaps matching TRBD2 (6 bases). The germline V and J ends were trimmed by 1 base and 4 bases, with 18 bases remaining between them. Germline values: CDR1 SGDLS, CDR2 YYNGEE. The CDR3 length is 17 residues.

In its sample, this clone was seen a few times. The chain carries TRBV5-8 and TRBJ1-5; D is ambiguous. CDR1 SGHTS and CDR2 YDEGEE come from the germline V gene. V gave up 4 bases and J gave up 4 bases, with 15 bases separating them. The length of the CDR3 is 15 residues. The DNA of the CDR3 is TGTGCCAGCAGCCAAGAGGGTGTGGGAAATCAGCCCCAGCATTTT. It codes for CASSQEGVGNQPQHF. The full variable domain, in which reference TRBV5-8 and TRBJ1-5 provide the parts outside the CDR3, is EAGVTQSPTHLIKTRGQQATLRCSPISGHTSVYWYQQALGLGLQFLLWYDEGEERNRGNFPPRFSGRQFPNYSSELNVNALELEDSALYLCASSQEGVGNQPQHFGDGTRLSIL.

The rearrangement uses TRBV27 and TRBJ2-3; D remains ambiguous. CDR1 and CDR2 from the germline V gene are MNHEY and SMNVEV (reference sequence). Trimming removed 6 bases from V and 3 bases from J, with 10 bases in between. The CDR3 extends over 13 amino acids. CDR3 region: CASRAQATDTQYF. CDR3 in DNA: TGTGCCAGCAGGGCCCAGGCGACAGATACGCAGTATTTT.

This sequence joins TRBV18 and TRBJ2-5; D may be TRBD1 (7 bases). This CDR3 spans 16 amino acids. Between the trimmed V and J ends, which lost 2 bases and 0 bases, there was a span of 13 bases. Germline V CDR1 and CDR2: KGHSH, LQKENI. Written as DNA, the CDR3 is TGTGCCAGCTCACCAGGTTCAGGGGGGCACCAAGAGACCCAGTACTTC. It encodes CASSPGSGGHQETQYF.

The rearrangement uses TRBV25-1 and TRBJ2-7; D not resolved. Germline CDR1 and CDR2: MGHDK and SYGVNS. This CDR3 spans 15 amino acids. Trimming took off 6 bases at V and 5 bases at J, with 20 bases between the two ends. CDR3 loop: CASSPTTIVGHEQYF. The CDR3 region has the DNA TGTGCCAGCAGCCCCACTACGATCGTGGGTCACGAGCAGTACTTC.

The CDR3 region is CSAPRTGEAFF. The CDR3, as DNA: TGCAGTGCCCCGCGGACAGGGGAAGCTTTCTTT. The chain uses TRBV20-1 and TRBJ1-1, with 8 bases fitting TRBD1. Germline CDR1 DFQATT, CDR2 SNEGSKA (reference sequence). CDR3 length: 11 residues. V lost 6 bases and J lost 8; bases outside the gene matches: 5.

This sequence joins TRBV19 and TRBJ1-5; 7 bases line up with TRBD1. The ends lost 7 bases at V and 9 bases at J; junction bases unmatched: 9. This CDR3 is built from 13 residues. Germline values: CDR1 LNHDA, CDR2 SQIVND (reference sequence). The CDR3 DNA follows: TGTGCCAGTACCGGTGACAGGGTTGGGCCCCAGCATTTT. Protein product: CASTGDRVGPQHF. Supplemented by reference TRBV19 and TRBJ1-5, the full variable domain reads DGGITQSPKYLFRKEGQNVTLSCEQNLNHDAMYWYRQDPGQGLRLIYYSQIVNDFQKGDIAEGYSVSREKKESFPLTVTSAQKNPTAFYLCASTGDRVGPQHFGDGTRLSIL.

The V call is TRBV5-5, the J call TRBJ2-3, with 7 bases aligning to TRBD1. V trimming: 4 bases; J trimming: 2 bases; junction bases outside the gene matches: 13. This CDR3 has 17 amino acids. Germline V gene data show CDR1 as SGHKS and CDR2 as YYEKEE (reference sequence). The CDR3 is CASSPPPTGRHTDTQYF. The CDR3 nucleotides read TGTGCCAGCAGCCCCCCTCCGACAGGGAGACACACAGATACGCAGTATTTT. Full variable domain (missing parts from reference TRBV5-5 and TRBJ2-3): DAGVTQSPTHLIKTRGQQVTLRCSPISGHKSVSWYQQVLGQGPQFIFQYYEKEERGRGNFPDRFSARQFPNYSSELNVNALLLGDSALYLCASSPPPTGRHTDTQYFGPGTRLTVL.

J is TRBJ2-1 and V is TRBV9; D might be TRBD2 (6 bases). Germline CDR1 reads SGDLS; CDR2 reads YYNGEE. The V end lost 3 bases, the J end lost 0 bases, and 13 bases lay between the germline ends. This CDR3 contains 16 residues. The CDR3 loop is CASSAGGSTSYNEQFF. DNA for the CDR3: TGTGCCAGCAGCGCCGGGGGATCGACCTCCTACAATGAGCAGTTCTTC.

This chain joins TRBV7-6 and TRBJ1-1, with 8 bases lining up with TRBD1. Germline trimming cut 1 base from V and 6 bases from J; bases unmatched to any gene: 7. The CDR3 is 15 amino acids. Per the germline V gene, CDR1 is SGHVS and CDR2 is FNYEAQ. The CDR3 DNA reads as TGTGCCAGCAGCTTAGGCATACAGGGGGTCGCTGAAGCTTTCTTT. Translating it yields CASSLGIQGVAEAFF.

The genes are TRBV10-2 and TRBJ2-1, with 12 bases lining up with TRBD2. Germline trimming cut 2 bases from V and 10 bases from J; bases unmatched to any gene: 15. This CDR3 has 18 residues. Germline assignment: CDR1 WSHSY and CDR2 SAAADI. The CDR3 region is CASSETWASGGAGQEQFF. The CDR3 DNA is TGCGCCAGCAGTGAGACGTGGGCTAGCGGGGGGGCCGGTCAGGAGCAGTTCTTC.

This clone showed up just a few times. The chain has TRBV7-2 and TRBJ1-5; D not resolved. Germline CDR1 SGHTA, CDR2 FQGNSA. The length of the CDR3 is 15 residues. Trimming stripped 0 bases from V and 4 bases from J, with 10 bases between. The CDR3 DNA follows: TGTGCCAGCAGCTTAGCTACTGCGTTGAATCAGCCCCAGCATTTT. This encodes CASSLATALNQPQHF.

This rearrangement joins TRBV28 to TRBJ1-5; D might be TRBD1 (6 bases). CDR3 length: 16 amino acids. Germline V lookup: CDR1 MDHEN, CDR2 SYDVKM. Deletions cut 6 bases from V and 0 bases from J, with 15 bases between. This chain's CDR3 is CASRTGQLISNQPQHF. The CDR3 bases are TGTGCCAGCAGAACAGGACAGCTAATTAGCAATCAGCCCCAGCATTTT.

This chain links TRBV29-1 with TRBJ2-4; perhaps TRBD1 as D (5 bases). The CDR3 sequence is 14 residues long. Deletions cut 2 bases from V and 0 bases from J, with 8 bases between. Germline values: CDR1 SQVTM, CDR2 ANQGSEA. The CDR3, as DNA: TGCAGCGTTGAACGACAGCTAGCCAAAAACATTCAGTACTTC. Protein sequence: CSVERQLAKNIQYF. Variable domain in full (rest from reference TRBV29-1 and TRBJ2-4): SAVISQKPSRDICQRGTSLTIQCQVDSQVTMMFWYRQQPGQSLTLIATANQGSEATYESGFVIDKFPISRPNLTFSTLTVSNMSPEDSSIYLCSVERQLAKNIQYFGAGTRLSVL.

This sequence joins TRBV24-1 and TRBJ2-3; tentative D call: TRBD2 (6 bases). The CDR3 spans 14 residues. Germline assignment: CDR1 KGHDR and CDR2 SFDVKD. V was pared by 4 bases and J by 4 bases, with 11 bases between. CDR3 residues: CATSEWDFPDTQYF. The CDR3 DNA reads as TGTGCCACCAGTGAGTGGGACTTTCCAGATACGCAGTATTTT.

V and J are TRBV13 and TRBJ1-2; 7 positions agree with TRBD1. Trimming at V came to 5 bases and at J to 8 bases, leaving 14 bases not matched to a gene. The CDR3 runs 15 residues. Germline values: CDR1 PRHDT, CDR2 FYEKMQ (reference sequence). The CDR3 DNA follows: TGTGCCAGCAGCCCCGCAGGACAGGTGGAAGCGGGCTACACCTTC. Protein: CASSPAGQVEAGYTF.

This clone was seen a few times. The V gene is TRBV7-2, the J gene TRBJ1-6; D is possibly TRBD1 (5 bases). V was trimmed by 0 bases and J by 9 bases, leaving 12 bases between them. The CDR3 extends over 15 amino acids. The germline V gene has CDR1 SGHTA and CDR2 FQGNSA. The CDR3: CASSLAPQGGSPLHF. Here the CDR3 DNA reads TGTGCCAGCAGCTTAGCGCCCCAGGGAGGTTCACCCCTCCACTTT.

This chain uses TRBV19 with TRBJ1-3, with unresolved D. The CDR3 length is 17 residues. From germline, CDR1 is LNHDA and CDR2 SQIVND (reference sequence). Trimming stripped 3 bases from V and 0 bases from J, with 15 bases between. DNA for the CDR3: TGTGCCAGTAGTATCAAAGGACTGACGAGCTCTGGAAACACCATATATTTT. It specifies CASSIKGLTSSGNTIYF.

V gene TRBV18 combines with J gene TRBJ1-4; TRBD1 is a possible D gene (5 bases). Per the germline V gene, CDR1 is KGHSH and CDR2 is LQKENI. This CDR3 comprises 15 residues. V lost 3 bases to trimming and J lost 4 bases, with 12 bases between them. The CDR3: CASSPRSGGNEKLFF. The CDR3 nucleotides read TGTGCCAGCTCACCGCGATCGGGGGGTAATGAAAAACTGTTTTTT.

The V call is TRBV24-1, the J call TRBJ2-1; D perhaps matches TRBD1 (5 bases). Germline V gives CDR1 KGHDR, CDR2 SFDVKD. V gave up 1 base and J gave up 5 bases, with 14 bases separating them. This CDR3 is 16 amino acids long. DNA for the CDR3: TGTGCCACCAGTGATTTTAATGGCGGCAGGGACAATGAGCAGTTCTTC. Translated: CATSDFNGGRDNEQFF.

J is TRBJ2-3 and V is TRBV7-3; TRBD2 matches 8 bases. The CDR3 extends over 16 amino acids. Germline V gene lookup returns CDR1 SGHTA and CDR2 FQGTGA. J gave up 4 bases and V 2 bases, and 8 bases lay outside the gene matches. CDR3 DNA sequence: TGTGCCAGCAGCTTACTTCCGGGACTAGTTGCAGATACGCAGTATTTT. Its translation is CASSLLPGLVADTQYF.

The chain uses TRBV24-1 and TRBJ1-2; possible D gene TRBD1, 5 bases. The length of the CDR3 is 16 residues. The V end lost 4 bases, the J end lost 6 bases, and 20 bases lay between the germline ends. Germline V gene data show CDR1 as KGHDR and CDR2 as SFDVKD. CDR3 DNA: TGTGCCACCAGTGAAGCCCGAAGTGGGCAGGGCCATGGCTACACCTTC. As protein: CATSEARSGQGHGYTF.

The rearrangement joins TRBV13 to TRBJ2-7; D might be TRBD1 (6 bases). The CDR3 covers 16 residues. V gave up 5 bases and J gave up 3 bases, with 20 bases separating them. Per germline, CDR1 PRHDT and CDR2 FYEKMQ (reference sequence). CDR3: CASSPTGQPENYEQYF. CDR3 bases: TGTGCCAGCAGCCCCACCGGACAGCCGGAGAACTACGAGCAGTACTTC.

This clone was counted only a few times. The chain links TRBV5-1 to TRBJ2-7, with TRBD1 matching 7 bases. The J segment lost 0 bases and the V segment lost 3 bases, leaving 9 bases of the junction unmatched. The germline gives CDR1 SGHRS, CDR2 YFSETQ. The CDR3 runs 16 residues. CDR3 residues: CASSSIPGQLSYEQYF. The CDR3 nucleotides read TGCGCCAGCAGCTCAATACCGGGACAGCTCTCCTACGAGCAGTACTTC.

The rearrangement links TRBV18 to TRBJ1-6, with 9 bases lining up with TRBD1. Germline lookup yields CDR1 KGHSH and CDR2 LQKENI. The CDR3 length is 14 residues. Trimming at V came to 3 bases and at J to 9 bases, leaving 3 bases not matched to a gene. DNA of the CDR3: TGTGCCAGCTCACCGGACAGGGGTGGTTCACCCCTCCACTTT. Its translation: CASSPDRGGSPLHF.

This sequence joins TRBV6-5 and TRBJ2-7, with D unresolved. Germline lookup yields CDR1 MNHEY and CDR2 SVGAGI. V lost 2 bases to trimming and J lost 2 bases, with 10 bases between them. The CDR3 consists of 14 residues. The CDR3, as DNA: TGTGCCAGCAGTTACGGCCTAGTAGCCTACGAGCAGTACTTC. Its protein product is CASSYGLVAYEQYF.

The genes are TRBV27 and TRBJ1-6; D possibly corresponds to TRBD1 (5 bases). The V end was cut by 1 base, the J end by 6 bases, with 13 bases between. Germline V gene data show CDR1 as MNHEY and CDR2 as SMNVEV (reference sequence). There are 16 residues in the CDR3. For the CDR3, the DNA is TGTGCCAGCAGTTTATTAGCAGGGCGTCGTAATTCACCCCTCCACTTT. Its translation is CASSLLAGRRNSPLHF.

This sequence joins TRBV11-2 and TRBJ2-7; 10 positions agree with TRBD1. The CDR3 sequence is 15 residues long. In germline, CDR1 is SGHAT, CDR2 FQNNGV. The junction had 4 bases not matched to a gene; V was cut back by 1 base and J by 4 bases. The CDR3 region has the DNA TGTGCCAGCAGCTTAGCCCGGGACAGGGGTTACGAGCAGTACTTC. Translated, it gives CASSLARDRGYEQYF.

The V call is TRBV3-1 (or the pseudogene TRBV3-2), the J call TRBJ2-3, with 9 nucleotides matching TRBD2. Unmatched junction bases numbered 14, after V lost 4 bases and J lost 15 bases. CDR1 and CDR2 (germline): LGHDT, YNNKEL (reference sequence). The CDR3 spans 14 residues. CDR3 protein: CASSPRLGASGNYF. The CDR3 nucleotides read TGTGCCAGCAGCCCCCGATTGGGGGCTAGCGGGAACTATTTT.